This T cell receptor (beta chain) was captured in a study of T cell responses to AZD1222 COVID-19 vaccine. Findings of the study overall: Unmutated regions of variants are reportedly targeted by nearly half of spike-specific TCRs. Dominant CD4 TCR responses targeted spike regions 160-218 and 743-854. Compared with day 0, the breadth and depth of the Spike-specific TCR repertoire rose significantly after two doses of AZD1222.

Clones were read by immunoSEQ multiplex PCR, and TCRdb kept only the in-frame ones, dropping some. The sample carries 75,000 to 95,000 clones, roughly 86% recorded once. The CDR3 consists of 15 residues. Trimming cost V 0 bases and J 10 bases, with 15 bases left between them. Germline V gives CDR1 MGHRA, CDR2 YSYEKL. On this clone itself: Its antigen is not known.

The genes are TRBV4-1 and TRBJ1-4; possible D gene TRBD1, 5 bases. The sample consisted of peripheral blood, taken on day 0 of MenACWY control vaccination. The clonotype comes from an adult in good health. The CDR3 DNA follows: TGCGCCAGCAGCCAAGAAGGTCCGGGGGGAGGAAAACTGTTTTTT. Its translation: CASSQEGPGGGKLFF.